This TCR beta chain derives from a study of OX40 agonist ivuxolimab in advanced cancers. On the study more broadly: Those enrolled were 70% to 85% male, with a mean age of approximately 60 years and ages from about 20 to 90.

This table comes from immunoSEQ multiplex PCR, and its TCRdb copy is limited to in-frame clones, with some not included. The data show about 18,000 clones, approximately 78% seen once. CDR3 length equals 14 residues. Looked up from germline, CDR1 is SGHNT and CDR2 is YENEEA. V lost 5 bases to trimming and J lost 2 bases; unmatched junction nucleotides: 2. The source was CD4+ or CD8+ T cells sorted from blood, collected in a trial of the OX40 agonist ivuxolimab. The V call is TRBV11-3, the J call TRBJ2-7; 11 bases map to TRBD1. This TCR derives from an adult with an advanced solid tumor such as melanoma, head and neck, liver or kidney cancer. The CDR3 spells CASSPGQGAYEQYF. CDR3 nucleotides: TGTGCCAGCAGCCCGGGACAGGGGGCCTACGAGCAGTACTTC.